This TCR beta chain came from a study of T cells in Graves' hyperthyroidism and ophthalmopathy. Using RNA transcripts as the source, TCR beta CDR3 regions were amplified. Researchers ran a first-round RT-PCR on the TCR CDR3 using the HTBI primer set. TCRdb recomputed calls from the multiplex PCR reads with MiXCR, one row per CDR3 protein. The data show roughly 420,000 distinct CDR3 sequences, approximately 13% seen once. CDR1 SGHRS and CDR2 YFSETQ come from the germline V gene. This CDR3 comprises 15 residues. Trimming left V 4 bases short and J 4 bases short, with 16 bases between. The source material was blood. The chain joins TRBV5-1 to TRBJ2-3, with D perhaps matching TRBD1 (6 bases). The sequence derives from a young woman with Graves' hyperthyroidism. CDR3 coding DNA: TGCGCCAGCAGCAAAACAGGGTATCAGGCAGATACGCAGTATTTT. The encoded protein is CASSKTGYQADTQYF.